The clone carrying this T cell receptor beta chain has only a few counts. Via MiXCR, TCRdb re-called the RT-PCR reads, giving one row per CDR3 protein. Of just over 300,000 distinct CDR3 sequences listed, 21% are singletons. This record comes from a study of response to subunit inactivated influenza vaccine. Material: PBMCs from blood, obtained approximately 20 months after vaccination. The sequence derives from a man aged 50 to 75 who received an inactivated influenza vaccine.

The CDR3 DNA follows: TGTGCCACCAGTGGGATCGGGTCGGCCGCTAACTATGGCTACACCTTC. It specifies CATSGIGSAANYGYTF. V and J are TRBV24-1 and TRBJ1-2; D gene ambiguous. Germline CDR1 reads KGHDR; CDR2 reads SFDVKD. This CDR3 has 16 residues. V lost 5 bases and J lost 0, with 15 bases in between.